A selection of T cell receptor beta chains follows, all from one sample in a study of T-cell reconstitution after alpha-beta-depleted transplantation in children. TCRdb re-analysed the PCR reads in MiXCR, keeping a single row per CDR3 protein. The sample has about 200,000 distinct CDR3 sequences; about 7% are singletons. The specimen comprised PBMCs, sampled before TCRalphabeta/CD19-depleted stem cell transplant. The receptors were sampled from a boy aged 2 to 10 with acute lymphoblastic leukemia, due to receive a stem cell transplant. Each CDR3 is given with its conserved first and last residue. Fields, in order: V gene, J gene, D gene, clone size, CDR3 protein, CDR3 DNA. The D gene is left open where the match is weak. A clone size is listed for some rows: how often the clone was seen (once, few, many), or a class if it is expanded.

TRBV7-2	TRBJ2-7	TRBD1	.	CASSSRQGIDSYEQYF	TGTGCCAGCAGCTCAAGACAGGGAATAGACTCCTACGAGCAGTACTTC
TRBV11-2	TRBJ1-1	TRBD1	few	CASSLVARDRNTEAFF	TGTGCCAGCAGCTTAGTGGCCCGGGACAGGAACACTGAAGCTTTCTTT
TRBV6-2/TRBV6-3	TRBJ1-4	.	many	CASSTGPAADEKLFF	TGTGCCAGCAGCACCGGACCAGCTGCCGATGAGAAACTGTTTTTT
TRBV7-6	TRBJ2-2	TRBD2	few	CASTSPGLAGNTGELFF	TGTGCCAGCACCTCTCCCGGACTAGCGGGGAACACCGGGGAGCTGTTTTTT
TRBV29-1	TRBJ2-1	.	many	CSGWTASSYNEQFF	TGCAGCGGGTGGACGGCGAGCTCCTACAATGAGCAGTTCTTC
TRBV6-2/TRBV6-3	TRBJ2-5	TRBD2	.	CASKLAGQETQYF	TGTGCCAGCAAGCTAGCGGGACAAGAGACCCAGTACTTC
TRBV28	TRBJ2-3	TRBD2	many	CASSWEPRGADTQYF	TGTGCCAGCAGTTGGGAGCCTCGGGGGGCAGATACGCAGTATTTT
TRBV2	TRBJ2-7	.	.	CASRDAGKEQYF	TGTGCCAGCAGGGACGCAGGGAAAGAGCAGTACTTC
TRBV5-1	TRBJ2-5	.	many	CASSLQQETQYF	TGCGCCAGCAGCTTACAACAAGAGACCCAGTACTTC
TRBV2	TRBJ2-5	TRBD2	many	CASKPGLEETQYF	TGTGCCAGCAAGCCGGGACTAGAAGAGACCCAGTACTTC
TRBV7-2	TRBJ2-7	.	many	CASSATAISYEQYF	TGTGCCAGCAGCGCGACGGCCATATCCTACGAGCAGTACTTC
TRBV20-1	TRBJ2-1	.	few	CSTTIIGNEQFF	TGCAGCACTACCATCATAGGGAATGAGCAGTTCTTC
TRBV5-5	TRBJ2-1	.	many	CASSLGGAGTSYNEQFF	TGTGCCAGCAGCTTGGGGGGGGCGGGGACCTCCTACAATGAGCAGTTCTTC
TRBV28	TRBJ1-5	.	few	CASSGLFGGVAQPQHF	TGTGCCAGCAGCGGACTGTTTGGGGGTGTCGCGCAGCCCCAGCATTTT
TRBV3-1	TRBJ2-2	TRBD2	many	CASTPPGASGANTGELFF	TGTGCCAGCACCCCCCCGGGGGCTAGCGGGGCGAACACCGGGGAGCTGTTTTTT
TRBV11-2	TRBJ2-1	TRBD2	.	CASNLGLAGGNEQFF	TGTGCCAGCAACTTGGGCCTAGCGGGGGGCAATGAGCAGTTCTTC
TRBV2	TRBJ2-3	TRBD2	few	CASRPGGIWDTDTQYF	TGTGCCAGCAGACCCGGGGGGATCTGGGACACAGATACGCAGTATTTT
TRBV10-3	TRBJ1-2	.	few	CAISESSLANYGYTF	TGTGCCATCAGTGAGTCGTCGTTAGCTAACTATGGCTACACCTTC
TRBV28	TRBJ2-2	TRBD2	.	CASSMIAGGTDGAGELFF	TGTGCCAGCAGTATGATAGCGGGGGGTACCGACGGCGCCGGGGAGCTGTTTTTT
TRBV7-9	TRBJ2-7	TRBD1	many	CASSLVGQGGYEQYF	TGTGCCAGCAGTTTAGTAGGACAGGGTGGATACGAGCAGTACTTC
TRBV7-9	TRBJ2-1	.	many	CASSLEAHIPNEQFF	TGTGCCAGCAGCTTAGAAGCGCACATTCCGAATGAGCAGTTCTTC
TRBV11-2	TRBJ2-1	.	few	CASSSGRITNEQFF	TGTGCCAGCAGCTCGGGACGGATCACCAATGAGCAGTTCTTC
TRBV11-2	TRBJ2-3	.	many	CASSVGSPDTQYF	TGTGCCAGCAGCGTCGGATCTCCAGATACGCAGTATTTT
TRBV10-3	TRBJ1-1	.	many	CAISEDKNTEAFF	TGTGCCATCAGTGAGGACAAGAACACTGAAGCTTTCTTT
TRBV7-2	TRBJ1-2	.	few	CASSLGVGRGYTF	TGTGCCAGCAGCCTGGGGGTAGGCAGGGGCTACACCTTC
TRBV5-5	TRBJ1-4	TRBD1	many	CASSSGQGPRSGNEKLFF	TGTGCCAGCAGTTCGGGACAGGGTCCTCGTAGTGGGAATGAAAAACTGTTTTTT
TRBV5-1	TRBJ1-3	.	many	CASSRPIERRPGNTIYF	TGCGCCAGCAGCAGACCAATCGAACGCCGACCTGGAAACACCATATATTTT
TRBV28	TRBJ2-5	TRBD2	.	CASHLSGGNQETQYF	TGTGCCAGCCACCTTAGCGGGGGGAACCAAGAGACCCAGTACTTC
TRBV4-2	TRBJ2-1	.	many	CASSQDLNVYNEQFF	TGTGCCAGCAGCCAAGATCTTAACGTATACAATGAGCAGTTCTTC
TRBV7-8	TRBJ1-2	TRBD1	few	CASRQGTGVNYGYTF	TGTGCCAGCAGACAAGGGACAGGGGTTAACTATGGCTACACCTTC
TRBV5-6	TRBJ2-1	TRBD1	many	CASSPRGQGVNTFYNEQFF	TGTGCCAGCAGCCCCCGAGGGCAGGGGGTCAACACTTTCTACAATGAGCAGTTCTTC
TRBV14	TRBJ2-3	TRBD2	many	CASRPLAGGPGTDTQYF	TGTGCCAGCAGGCCACTAGCGGGGGGGCCAGGGACAGATACGCAGTATTTT
TRBV6-5	TRBJ2-2	.	.	CASSYSGYTGELFF	TGTGCCAGCAGTTACTCGGGCTACACCGGGGAGCTGTTTTTT
TRBV5-5	TRBJ1-6	TRBD1	many	CASRPGGSYSPLHF	TGTGCCAGCAGACCAGGGGGTTCGTATTCACCCCTCCACTTT
TRBV7-9	TRBJ1-4	.	.	CASSPKGFNEKLFF	TGTGCCAGCAGCCCTAAGGGATTTAATGAAAAACTGTTTTTT
TRBV27	TRBJ1-5	.	many	CASSPTQTGLNQPQHF	TGTGCCAGCAGCCCAACCCAAACAGGGCTCAATCAGCCCCAGCATTTT
TRBV7-2	TRBJ2-1	.	few	CASTGEVQFF	TGTGCCAGCACCGGGGAGGTGCAGTTCTTC
TRBV7-9	TRBJ1-5	.	few	CASSLGVRPQHF	TGTGCCAGCAGCTTAGGGGTCCGGCCCCAGCATTTT
TRBV28	TRBJ2-7	.	many	CASSLFRRLSSYEQYF	TGTGCCAGCAGTTTGTTTAGGAGACTCAGCTCCTACGAGCAGTACTTC
TRBV14	TRBJ2-1	TRBD2	.	CASSRGRAYNEQFF	TGTGCCAGCAGCCGGGGGAGGGCCTACAATGAGCAGTTCTTC
TRBV7-2	TRBJ1-2	.	few	CASSPYAWGALGGYTF	TGTGCCAGCAGCCCCTATGCTTGGGGGGCGCTGGGGGGCTACACCTTC
TRBV7-8	TRBJ1-1	TRBD1	.	CASSFGTGRMNTEAFF	TGTGCCAGCAGCTTCGGGACAGGTCGCATGAACACTGAAGCTTTCTTT
TRBV20-1	TRBJ2-3	.	many	CSARVEGGYSIFTDTQYF	TGCAGTGCTAGAGTTGAAGGAGGCTATAGTATATTCACAGATACGCAGTATTTT
TRBV27	TRBJ1-1	TRBD1	few	CASRTGDTEAFF	TGTGCCAGCAGGACAGGGGACACTGAAGCTTTCTTT
TRBV5-1	TRBJ2-7	.	.	CASSLGGIGSSYEQYF	TGCGCCAGCAGCTTGGGGGGCATCGGAAGCTCCTACGAGCAGTACTTC
TRBV11-2	TRBJ2-2	TRBD2	many	CASSSGGMGTGELFF	TGTGCCAGCAGCTCGGGGGGAATGGGCACCGGGGAGCTGTTTTTT
TRBV11-2	TRBJ2-1	TRBD2	few	CASSLGGTSGGDDNEQFF	TGTGCCAGCAGCTTAGGTGGGACTAGCGGGGGGGACGACAATGAGCAGTTCTTC
TRBV6-5	TRBJ2-1	TRBD2	many	CASSYGRGDYEQFF	TGTGCCAGCAGTTACGGGCGGGGGGATTATGAGCAGTTCTTC